This entry features one TCR beta chain sequence. What it binds is not known. The PCR contained 60 Vbeta and 13 Jbeta primers. This table comes from immunoSEQ multiplex PCR, and its TCRdb copy is limited to in-frame clones, with some not included. The sample contains approximately 190,000 clones, 81% of which appear only once. This entry comes from a study of cytomegalovirus exposure and HLA in healthy donors. The V end lost 2 bases, the J end lost 6 bases, and 17 bases lay between the germline ends. Germline CDR1 SGHRS, CDR2 YFSETQ. CDR3 length equals 15 residues. Regarding the study as a whole: Associated with cytomegalovirus, according to the listing, were 164 TCR beta chains. Serostatus for CMV was the only available immune exposure information. Both high specificity and high sensitivity reportedly marked the classifier's diagnosis of cytomegalovirus status.

The chain joins TRBV5-1 to TRBJ1-1, with a tentative D call TRBD1 (5 bases). The source of this sequence is a middle-aged man in good health and CMV-seronegative. Material for sequencing was PBMCs. The CDR3, as DNA: TGCGCCAGCAGCTTATATGACAGCCCGACTCCTGAAGCTTTCTTT. Translation: CASSLYDSPTPEAFF.